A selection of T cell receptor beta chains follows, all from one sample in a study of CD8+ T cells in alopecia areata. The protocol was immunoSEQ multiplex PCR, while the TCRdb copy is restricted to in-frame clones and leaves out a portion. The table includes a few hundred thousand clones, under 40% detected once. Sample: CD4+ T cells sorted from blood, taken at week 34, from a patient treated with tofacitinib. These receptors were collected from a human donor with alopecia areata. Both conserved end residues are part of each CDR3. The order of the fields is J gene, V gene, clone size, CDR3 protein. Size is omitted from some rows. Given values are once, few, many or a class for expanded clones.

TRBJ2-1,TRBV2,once,CASRDSAENNEQFF
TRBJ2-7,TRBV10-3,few,CAISGAGDYEQYF
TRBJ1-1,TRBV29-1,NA,CSVVGGVGAEAFF
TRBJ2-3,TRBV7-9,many,CASTVAGGSTDTQYF
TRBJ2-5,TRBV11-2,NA,CASSLGLAGGKTQYF
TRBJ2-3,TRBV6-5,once,CASSYRRVTDTQYF
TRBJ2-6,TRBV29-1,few,CSVGDRAGANVLTF
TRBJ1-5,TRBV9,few,CASSVGIGEGQPQHF
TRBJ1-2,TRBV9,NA,CASSTSIRDSHYGYTF
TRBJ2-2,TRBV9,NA,CASSVLGNGELFF
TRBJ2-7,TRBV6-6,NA,CASRGQLSSYEQYF
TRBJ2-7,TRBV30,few,CACTSGSSYEQYF
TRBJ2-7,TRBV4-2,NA,CASSQGAGLGEQYF
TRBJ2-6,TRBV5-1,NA,CASSSDALNVLTF
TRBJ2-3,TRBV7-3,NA,CASSVSAGAQDTQYF
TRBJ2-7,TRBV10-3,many,CAISLDSSSYEQYF
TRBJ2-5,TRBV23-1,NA,CASSQTDRRGETQYF
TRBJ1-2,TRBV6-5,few,CASRPPGQGYGYTF
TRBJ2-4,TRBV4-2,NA,CASSQDLAGTIQYF
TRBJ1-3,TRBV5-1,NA,CASSLGQGGNTIYF
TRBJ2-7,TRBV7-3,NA,CASRGSSDYEQHF
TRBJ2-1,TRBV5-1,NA,CASSLEAVSSYNEQFF
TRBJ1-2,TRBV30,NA,CAWNIFQGVGGYTF
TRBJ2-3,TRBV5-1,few,CASSLNSDTQYF
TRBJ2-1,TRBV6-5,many,CASKGTSGYNEQFF
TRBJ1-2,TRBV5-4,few,CASSQPGGSVYGYTF
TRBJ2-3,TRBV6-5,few,CASSYLRGADTQYF
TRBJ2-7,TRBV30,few,CAWSAAGEKYEQYF
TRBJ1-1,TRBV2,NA,CASSWDIGTSEAFF
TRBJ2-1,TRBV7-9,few,CASSPRGIVVGYNEQFF
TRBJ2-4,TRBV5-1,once,CASSLGNIQYF